A single sample gave rise to the 31 T cell receptor beta chains below, sequenced in a study of blood T cell repertoires in COVID-19. The method was immunoSEQ multiplex PCR; TCRdb's version includes in-frame clones alone and lacks a portion of them. The sample includes 300,000 to 350,000 clones, approximately 83% of them seen just once. Sequenced sample: PBMCs or T cells enriched from blood (not recorded which). The receptors come from a man younger than 45 who had recovered from COVID-19.

The chain joins TRBV27 to TRBJ1-2, with D possibly TRBD1 on 6 matching bases. V lost 6 bases and J 6 bases, leaving 14 bases between the germline ends. Germline CDR1 MNHEY, CDR2 SMNVEV (reference sequence). The CDR3 runs 13 residues. The CDR3 is CASSFLQGHGYTF. In DNA form, the CDR3 reads TGTGCCAGCAGCTTCCTACAGGGACATGGCTACACCTTC.

This chain's CDR3 is CASSQLTSGDATDTQYF. DNA for the CDR3: TGTGCCAGCAGCCAATTAACTAGCGGGGACGCCACAGATACGCAGTATTTT. The V and J genes are TRBV14 and TRBJ2-3; 10 bases fit TRBD2. The CDR3 is 17 residues long. V gave up 2 bases and J gave up 2 bases; unmatched junction bases: 7. Germline values: CDR1 SGHDN, CDR2 FVKESK.

This chain uses TRBV3-1 (or the pseudogene TRBV3-2) with TRBJ2-5; TRBD2 matches 11 bases. Germline values: CDR1 LGHDT, CDR2 YNNKEL (reference sequence). CDR3 length: 15 amino acids. With 4 bases clipped from V and 11 bases from J, the junction kept 12 bases outside the gene matches. CDR3 residues: CASSPPLAGGGGQYF. The CDR3 region has the DNA TGTGCCAGCAGCCCCCCCCTAGCGGGGGGTGGGGGGCAGTACTTC.

The chain carries TRBV5-5 and TRBJ2-7; 9 bases align to TRBD1. This CDR3 has 15 residues. With V trimmed by 1 base and J by 3 bases, 5 bases remained unmatched. Germline values: CDR1 SGHKS, CDR2 YYEKEE (reference sequence). The CDR3 here is CASSLWVTGGYEQYF. The CDR3 coding sequence is TGTGCCAGCAGCTTGTGGGTGACAGGGGGCTACGAGCAGTACTTC.

This clone was seen a handful of times. CDR3: CASSQEDSGGSYEQYF. CDR3 DNA sequence: TGTGCCAGCAGCCAAGAAGATAGCGGGGGATCCTACGAGCAGTACTTC. The chain uses TRBV4-2 and TRBJ2-7; 9 bases line up with TRBD2. Trimming at V came to 0 bases and at J to 1 base, leaving 4 bases not matched to a gene. The germline V gene encodes CDR1 LGHNA and CDR2 YNFKEQ. CDR3 length equals 16 residues.

This rearrangement joins TRBV30 to TRBJ2-3; D not certain. CDR1 is GTSNPN, CDR2 SVGIG, per germline (reference sequence). The CDR3 contains 13 residues. Trimming cost V 2 bases and J 5 bases, with 11 bases left between them. The CDR3 DNA reads TGTGCCTGGAGTTATGGAGAGGTAGATACGCAGTATTTT. It encodes CAWSYGEVDTQYF.

CDR3 DNA sequence: TGTGCCAGTAGTATGGGCATGATGTGGGGCGACGATACTAACTATGGCTACACCTTC. Residues: CASSMGMMWGDDTNYGYTF. The chain carries TRBV19 and TRBJ1-2; a weak D match, TRBD1 (5 bases). Trimming pared 3 bases from V and 0 bases from J, leaving 23 bases between. The CDR3 totals 19 residues. Germline V lookup: CDR1 LNHDA, CDR2 SQIVND (reference sequence).

In its sample, this clone was seen a few times. The chain uses TRBV7-3 and TRBJ1-1, with 10 nucleotides matching TRBD1. Unmatched junction bases numbered 7, after V lost 4 bases and J lost 8 bases. This CDR3 spans 14 amino acids. Looked up from germline, CDR1 is SGHTA and CDR2 is FQGTGA. The CDR3 reads CASSSSGTGAEAFF. DNA for the CDR3: TGTGCCAGCAGCTCATCCGGGACAGGGGCCGAAGCTTTCTTT.

The chain combines TRBV18 with TRBJ2-3, with a weak D call TRBD2 (6 bases). The CDR3 has 15 residues. The ends were cut back, 2 bases at V and 3 bases at J, with 12 bases in the middle. Per the germline V gene, CDR1 is KGHSH and CDR2 is LQKENI. The CDR3 region is CASSPGGAGTDTQYF. The DNA of the CDR3 is TGTGCCAGCTCACCAGGAGGGGCTGGAACAGATACGCAGTATTTT.

This clone occurred once. An end of the junction does not agree with germline; a read error may underlie this. The J gene is TRBJ2-3, the V gene TRBV24-1; 7 bases fit TRBD1. The CDR3 runs 12 residues. Germline assignment: CDR1 KGHDR and CDR2 SFDVKD. This CDR3 is CATSTGQAVWHF. CDR3 in DNA: TGTGCCACCAGCACAGGACAGGCCGTTTGGCATTTT.

This clone has at least ten counts. The rearrangement links TRBV3-1 (or the pseudogene TRBV3-2) to TRBJ2-3, with TRBD2 matching over 8 bases. The CDR3 length is 15 residues. Germline values: CDR1 LGHDT, CDR2 YNNKEL (reference sequence). Trimming at V came to 6 bases and at J to 0 bases, leaving 5 bases not matched to a gene. Here the CDR3 DNA reads TGTGCCAGCAGGGAAGCGGGGGCTAGCACAGATACGCAGTATTTT. Translation gives CASREAGASTDTQYF.

This clone was seen more than once but under ten times. The chain joins TRBV3-1 (or the pseudogene TRBV3-2) to TRBJ1-2; D remains unclear. In germline, CDR1 is LGHDT, CDR2 YNNKEL (reference sequence). This CDR3 has 12 residues. V was pared by 4 bases and J by 6 bases, with 9 bases between. CDR3 bases: TGTGCCAGCAGCCGCACCAGTGATGGCTACACCTTC. It specifies CASSRTSDGYTF.

The rearrangement joins TRBV29-1 to TRBJ1-2; 7 bases fit TRBD1. The CDR3 contains 12 residues. V lost 4 bases to trimming and J lost 8 bases; unmatched junction nucleotides: 7. Germline V lookup: CDR1 SQVTM, CDR2 ANQGSEA. CDR3 bases: TGCAGCGTTGTGGAGGGGGCATGGGGCTACACCTTC. Protein: CSVVEGAWGYTF. Full variable domain (rest looked up from reference TRBV29-1 and TRBJ1-2): SAVISQKPSRDICQRGTSLTIQCQVDSQVTMMFWYRQQPGQSLTLIATANQGSEATYESGFVIDKFPISRPNLTFSTLTVSNMSPEDSSIYLCSVVEGAWGYTFGSGTRLTVV.

This chain uses TRBV12-3 or TRBV12-4 with TRBJ1-2; 11 nucleotides agree with TRBD1. The V gene end was trimmed by 5 bases and the J gene end by 7 bases; junction bases not matched to a gene: 3. The CDR3 loop spans 13 amino acids. In nucleotides, the CDR3 is TGTGCCAGCAGTGAAGGACAGGGGGCTGGCTACACCTTC. Residues: CASSEGQGAGYTF.

The rearrangement links TRBV6-2 or TRBV6-3 to TRBJ1-5, with D tentatively TRBD1 (6 bases). The CDR3 extends over 16 amino acids. Germline lookup yields CDR1 MNHEY and CDR2 SVGEGT. Trimming cost V 3 bases and J 7 bases, with 19 bases left between them. The CDR3: CASSYYAGAGVQPQHF. DNA for the CDR3: TGTGCCAGCAGTTATTACGCGGGGGCCGGAGTCCAGCCCCAGCATTTT.

The rearrangement joins TRBV7-8 to TRBJ1-1; D gene ambiguous. The CDR3 is 14 amino acids. V lost 2 bases and J lost 3, with 10 bases in between. Germline assignment: CDR1 SGHVS and CDR2 FQNEAQ. CDR3 in DNA: TGTGCCAGCAGCTTAACTCCGGAGCACACTGAAGCTTTCTTT. It translates to CASSLTPEHTEAFF.

V usage is TRBV7-9 and J usage is TRBJ2-1; the D gene is possibly TRBD1 (5 bases). The germline gives CDR1 SEHNR, CDR2 FQNEAQ (reference sequence). The germline V and J ends were trimmed by 7 bases and 8 bases, with 18 bases remaining between them. This CDR3 is built from 14 residues. CDR3 residues: CASTKPPQGDEQFF. CDR3 in DNA: TGTGCCAGCACCAAACCCCCACAAGGGGATGAGCAGTTCTTC. The full variable domain, its missing parts supplied by reference TRBV7-9 and TRBJ2-1, is DTGVSQNPRHKITKRGQNVTFRCDPISEHNRLYWYRQTLGQGPEFLTYFQNEAQLEKSRLLSDRFSAERPKGSFSTLEIQRTEQGDSAMYLCASTKPPQGDEQFFGPGTRLTVL.

V and J are TRBV9 and TRBJ1-3; TRBD1 aligns across 8 bases. V lost 3 bases to trimming and J lost 4 bases; unmatched junction nucleotides: 3. The CDR3 runs 14 residues. Per germline, CDR1 SGDLS and CDR2 YYNGEE. The CDR3 DNA is TGTGCCAGCAGCGCGGACAGGGTCGGAAACACCATATATTTT. It encodes CASSADRVGNTIYF.

J is TRBJ2-1 and V is TRBV14, with D uncertain. The CDR3 has 12 amino acids. Germline V gives CDR1 SGHDN, CDR2 FVKESK. Trimming stripped 0 bases from V and 7 bases from J, with 4 bases between. CDR3 in amino acids: CASSQDPNEQFF. Here the CDR3 DNA reads TGTGCCAGCAGCCAAGACCCGAATGAGCAGTTCTTC.

This clone occurred a few times. The chain's CDR3 is CATSISQTGAGGYTF. CDR3 DNA: TGTGCCACGTCAATCAGCCAGACAGGGGCTGGTGGCTACACCTTC. The chain couples TRBV19 to TRBJ1-2, with 8 nucleotides matching TRBD1. The V segment lost 10 bases and the J segment 7 bases; nucleotides outside the gene matches: 17. CDR3 size: 15 residues. Germline V lookup: CDR1 LNHDA, CDR2 SQIVND (reference sequence).

This chain joins TRBV6-7 and TRBJ2-2, with D tentatively TRBD2 (6 bases). TRBV6-7 is noted as an ORF with a role that remains uncertain. V shed 4 bases and J shed 7 bases, with 13 bases lying between them. The CDR3 is 14 residues long. In DNA, the CDR3 is TGTGCCAGCAGTTGGGGACTCCCCCTCGGGGAGCTGTTTTTT. It encodes CASSWGLPLGELFF.

The table lists this clone with a count of one. V and J are TRBV19 and TRBJ2-1, with TRBD2 identical over 9 bases. The ends lost 4 bases at V and 9 bases at J; junction bases unmatched: 13. The CDR3 consists of 16 residues. The germline V gene encodes CDR1 LNHDA and CDR2 SQIVND (reference sequence). The CDR3 coding sequence is TGTGCCAGTAGTACCCCCCCGCGGGGGGGCCGGAGTGAGCAGTTCTTC. As protein: CASSTPPRGGRSEQFF.

The chain has TRBV12-1 and TRBJ2-3; no DNA check was done on the table's D call, TRBD2. TRBV12-1 has pseudogene status. There are 19 residues in the CDR3. This CDR3 reads CASSFARGLAGGWADTQYF. The CDR3 DNA is TGTGCCAGCAGCTTTGCGCGGGGACTAGCGGGGGGTTGGGCAGATACGCAGTATTTT.

J is TRBJ1-2 and V is TRBV27, with 7 bases aligning to TRBD1. Germline values: CDR1 MNHEY, CDR2 SMNVEV (reference sequence). Losses at the gene ends were 7 bases for V and 4 bases for J; bases not matched to a gene: 18. The CDR3 is made up of 17 amino acids. The CDR3 coding sequence is TGTGCCAGCACCTCGATGGGCTCCGGGACAGCGTCCTATGGCTACACCTTC. Protein sequence: CASTSMGSGTASYGYTF.

Here the CDR3 DNA reads TGTGCCAGCAGACAGGGACGTGGAGAGACCCAGTACTTC. Amino acid sequence: CASRQGRGETQYF. V usage is TRBV6-6 and J usage is TRBJ2-5; possible D gene TRBD1, 6 bases. Germline CDR1 is MNHNY and CDR2 is SVGAGI (reference sequence). CDR3 length: 13 residues. Between the trimmed V and J ends, which lost 6 bases and 4 bases, there was a span of 12 bases.

This chain connects TRBV5-6 to TRBJ1-1, with 7 bases identical to TRBD1. The CDR3 sequence is 13 residues long. Germline CDR1 is SGHDT and CDR2 is YYEEEE. V lost 2 bases to trimming and J lost 11 bases; unmatched junction nucleotides: 9. CDR3 region: CASSFDRDPGAFF. The CDR3 bases are TGTGCCAGCAGCTTCGACAGGGACCCTGGGGCTTTCTTT.

This clone appeared once. This sequence joins TRBV5-6 and TRBJ1-6, with 9 bases lining up with TRBD1. J was trimmed by 7 bases and V by 2 bases; bases with no gene match: 10. The germline gives CDR1 SGHDT, CDR2 YYEEEE. The CDR3 is 17 residues long. In DNA form, the CDR3 reads TGTGCCAGCAGCTTCGAAGGGACAGGGATCCCGAATTCACCCCTCCACTTT. It translates to CASSFEGTGIPNSPLHF.

The table lists this clone with a count of one. The identical CDR3 is also encoded by other nucleotide sequences in the sample. This chain joins TRBV3-1 (or the pseudogene TRBV3-2) and TRBJ1-1; 8 positions match TRBD1. Germline V gene lookup returns CDR1 LGHDT and CDR2 YNNKEL (reference sequence). The CDR3 sequence is 14 residues long. Unmatched junction bases numbered 7, after V lost 6 bases and J lost 4 bases. CDR3 nucleotide sequence: TGTGCCAGCAGTCAAACTACAGGGGGCACTGAAGCTTTCTTT. Its protein is CASSQTTGGTEAFF.

This clone has a handful of counts. The chain joins TRBV24-1 to TRBJ1-6; D is perhaps TRBD1 (6 bases). Germline CDR1 and CDR2: KGHDR and SFDVKD. The CDR3 has 21 amino acids. The V end lost 0 bases, the J end lost 8 bases, and 28 bases lay between the germline ends. CDR3 loop: CATSDLPFGGGKRGPHSPLHF. Here the CDR3 DNA reads TGTGCCACCAGTGATTTGCCCTTTGGGGGGGGCAAAAGAGGCCCCCATTCACCCCTCCACTTT.

The rearrangement joins TRBV19 to TRBJ1-2, with D hard to call. The germline V gene has CDR1 LNHDA and CDR2 SQIVND (reference sequence). This CDR3 spans 14 amino acids. Trimming removed 1 base from V and 2 bases from J, with 8 bases in between. The CDR3 region is CASSIVDSNYGYTF. Written as DNA, the CDR3 is TGTGCCAGTAGTATAGTTGACTCCAACTATGGCTACACCTTC.

This clone was seen only a few times. J is TRBJ1-1 and V is TRBV11-2; D possibly corresponds to TRBD1 (6 bases). Trimming removed 0 bases from V and 6 bases from J, with 14 bases in between. Germline CDR1 reads SGHAT; CDR2 reads FQNNGV. The CDR3 is made up of 15 amino acids. CDR3 in amino acids: CASSLESGTRAEAFF. The CDR3 DNA is TGTGCCAGCAGCTTAGAATCAGGGACAAGGGCTGAAGCTTTCTTT.